The 27 T cell receptor beta chains reported below all come from one sample, sequenced in a study of CD8 T cells in ankylosing spondylitis. One entry per CDR3 protein results from TCRdb running MiXCR on the 5' RACE reads. The sample lists around 90,000 distinct CDR3 sequences; around 27% were seen once. The sequenced material came from blood, either unsorted or a sorted T cell fraction (not recorded which). These receptors were collected from a male donor with ankylosing spondylitis or in good health (not recorded which).

This clonotype has just a few counts. V gene TRBV12-3 or TRBV12-4 combines with J gene TRBJ1-1; tentative D call: TRBD1 (5 bases). The CDR3 is 12 amino acids. V was trimmed by 9 bases and J by 1 base, leaving 9 bases between them. The CDR3 loop is CASGTANTEAFF. Here the CDR3 DNA reads TGTGCCAGTGGGACGGCGAACACTGAAGCTTTCTTT.

The genes are TRBV7-9 and TRBJ1-1; D ambiguous. Germline-derived CDR1 and CDR2 are SEHNR and FQNEAQ (reference sequence). The ends were cut back, 4 bases at V and 3 bases at J, with 9 bases in the middle. The CDR3 is 13 residues long. The CDR3: CASSSEWDTEAFF. As DNA, the CDR3 is TGTGCCAGCAGCTCAGAGTGGGACACTGAAGCTTTCTTT.

This clonotype has just a few counts. The gene calls are TRBV29-1 and TRBJ2-2; D may be TRBD2 (5 bases). In germline, CDR1 is SQVTM, CDR2 ANQGSEA. The CDR3 has 14 residues. Trimming took off 0 bases at V and 7 bases at J, with 12 bases between the two ends. CDR3 DNA sequence: TGCAGCGTTGAAGATCTTGAGGGTGTCGGGGAGCTGTTTTTT. Its protein product is CSVEDLEGVGELFF.

This clonotype came up a few times. Here the CDR3 DNA reads TGTGCCAGCAGCCCCCTCCCCGGCACCGGTGGCTACACCTTC. Amino acid sequence: CASSPLPGTGGYTF. The chain employs TRBV9 and TRBJ1-2; no clear D gene. The length of the CDR3 is 14 residues. Germline values: CDR1 SGDLS, CDR2 YYNGEE. V dropped 4 bases and J dropped 7 bases, with 17 bases sitting between them.

The chain employs TRBV5-1 and TRBJ2-2; 8 nucleotides align to TRBD1. The CDR3 covers 15 residues. Germline V gene lookup returns CDR1 SGHRS and CDR2 YFSETQ. V gave up 7 bases and J gave up 3 bases; unmatched junction bases: 8. CDR3: CASSISGQDTGELFF. The CDR3 coding sequence is TGCGCCAGCTCAATCTCGGGACAGGACACCGGGGAGCTGTTTTTT. Looking up the rest from reference TRBV5-1 and TRBJ2-2 gives the full variable domain: KAGVTQTPRYLIKTRGQQVTLSCSPISGHRSVSWYQQTPGQGLQFLFEYFSETQRNKGNFPGRFSGRQFSNSRSEMNVSTLELGDSALYLCASSISGQDTGELFFGEGSRLTVL.

J is TRBJ2-7 and V is TRBV11-1; 11 bases map to TRBD2. CDR1 and CDR2 (germline): SGHAT, FQDESV (reference sequence). The CDR3 has 17 residues. J was trimmed by 0 bases and V by 5 bases; bases with no gene match: 9. CDR3 residues: CASSARTSGLSSYEQYF. CDR3 bases: TGTGCCAGCAGCGCCAGGACTAGCGGGTTGAGCTCCTACGAGCAGTACTTC.

The chain employs TRBV5-1 and TRBJ2-3; D perhaps matches TRBD2 (6 bases). V was pared by 5 bases and J by 1 base, with 17 bases between. Germline values: CDR1 SGHRS, CDR2 YFSETQ. CDR3 length: 16 residues. CDR3: CASRVGWSSGTDTQYF. The CDR3 DNA is TGCGCCAGCAGGGTTGGTTGGTCTAGCGGCACAGATACGCAGTATTTT.

This chain joins TRBV5-5 and TRBJ2-1; TRBD1 matches at 7 bases. This CDR3 has 15 amino acids. The germline CDR1 and CDR2 sequences are SGHKS and YYEKEE (reference sequence). V trimming: 0 bases; J trimming: 8 bases; junction bases outside the gene matches: 8. This CDR3 is CASSLVVTGQYEQFF. CDR3 in DNA: TGTGCCAGCAGCTTGGTGGTGACAGGGCAATATGAGCAGTTCTTC.

V usage is TRBV2 and J usage is TRBJ2-7; D perhaps matches TRBD2 (5 bases). CDR3 length equals 12 residues. With 0 bases removed from V and 12 bases from J, the gap between germline ends came to 12 bases. Germline V gene lookup returns CDR1 SNHLY and CDR2 FYNNEI. The CDR3 DNA is TGTGCCAGCAGTGAAGCCGGAGGATGGCCGTACGTC. Protein: CASSEAGGWPYV.

This clonotype was counted many times. The rearrangement uses TRBV7-6 and TRBJ2-3; D gene uncertain. The CDR3 is made up of 16 amino acids. Germline assignment: CDR1 SGHVS and CDR2 FNYEAQ. The ends were cut back, 1 base at V and 4 bases at J, with 15 bases in the middle. Here the CDR3 DNA reads TGTGCCAGCAGCTTAGGACGGACCCCCGACGCAGATACGCAGTATTTT. This sequence encodes CASSLGRTPDADTQYF.

The CDR3 DNA is TGCGCCAGCAGCAGAGACAGACGGAATGAGCAGTTCTTC. This gives the protein CASSRDRRNEQFF. The chain has TRBV5-1 and TRBJ2-1; D might be TRBD1 (5 bases). V lost 4 bases, J lost 7 bases, and 12 bases lay in between. CDR1 is SGHRS, CDR2 YFSETQ, per germline. CDR3 size: 13 residues.

This clonotype was detected ten times or more. The gene calls are TRBV5-1 and TRBJ2-2; D is perhaps TRBD2 (5 bases). The germline V gene encodes CDR1 SGHRS and CDR2 YFSETQ. The CDR3 sequence is 14 residues long. Trimming cost V 2 bases and J 4 bases, with 9 bases left between them. The chain's CDR3 is CASSFEGATGELFF. In nucleotides, the CDR3 is TGCGCCAGCAGCTTCGAGGGTGCCACCGGGGAGCTGTTTTTT.

The genes are TRBV4-1 and TRBJ2-7; a weak D match, TRBD2 (6 bases). Trimming removed 4 bases at V and 5 bases at J, with 18 bases between. Germline CDR1 is MGHRA and CDR2 is YSYEKL. The CDR3 contains 15 residues. CDR3 residues: CASSLYHPGSHEQYF. In DNA, the CDR3 is TGCGCCAGCAGCCTTTACCATCCCGGGAGCCACGAGCAGTACTTC.

This clonotype appeared a few times. The rearrangement uses TRBV20-1 and TRBJ2-7; D might be TRBD1 or TRBD2, each matching 6 bases. Germline V CDR1 and CDR2: DFQATT, SNEGSKA (reference sequence). Between the trimmed V and J ends, which lost 4 bases and 3 bases, there was a span of 10 bases. The CDR3 contains 12 residues. The CDR3 region is CSAMGGIYEQYF. CDR3 coding DNA: TGCAGTGCTATGGGGGGCATCTACGAGCAGTACTTC.

This clonotype was counted between two and nine times. The V gene is TRBV5-1, the J gene TRBJ1-2; 9 nucleotides line up with TRBD1. The V and J ends lost 2 bases and 7 bases, in that order; junction bases with no gene match: 6. The CDR3 runs to 14 residues. Germline CDR1 and CDR2: SGHRS and YFSETQ. The CDR3 is CASSLTDRGGGYTF. In DNA form, the CDR3 reads TGCGCCAGCAGCTTAACGGACAGGGGAGGTGGCTACACCTTC.

The chain combines TRBV14 with TRBJ2-3; D call uncertain. This CDR3 comprises 13 residues. V lost 4 bases, J lost 9 bases, and 14 bases lay in between. The germline gives CDR1 SGHDN, CDR2 FVKESK. The DNA for the CDR3 is TGTGCCAGCAGCCCGAACCCTTACTCGACGCAGTATTTT. Its protein product is CASSPNPYSTQYF.

The J gene is TRBJ2-7, the V gene TRBV14, with D perhaps given as TRBD1 or TRBD2 (6 bases each). From germline, CDR1 is SGHDN and CDR2 FVKESK. This CDR3 has 18 residues. The ends were cut back, 0 bases at V and 0 bases at J, with 18 bases in the middle. CDR3 nucleotides: TGTGCCAGCAGCCAAGATCTCGGATTGGGGGGACACTCCTACGAGCAGTACTTC. This gives the protein CASSQDLGLGGHSYEQYF. Combining the CDR3 with reference TRBV14 and TRBJ2-7 gives the whole variable domain EAGVTQFPSHSVIEKGQTVTLRCDPISGHDNLYWYRRVMGKEIKFLLHFVKESKQDESGMPNNRFLAERTGGTYSTLKVQPAELEDSGVYFCASSQDLGLGGHSYEQYFGPGTRLTVT.

V is TRBV3-1 and J is TRBJ1-1; no clear D. V lost 1 base and J lost 4, with 16 bases in between. This CDR3 contains 16 residues. Germline values: CDR1 LGHDT, CDR2 YNNKEL (reference sequence). The CDR3 sequence: CASSQALAGLGTEAFF. The CDR3 nucleotides read TGTGCCAGCAGCCAAGCCTTAGCCGGATTGGGCACTGAAGCTTTCTTT.

This clonotype was observed a few times. V and J are TRBV7-2 and TRBJ2-3, with no clear D. The CDR3 extends over 13 amino acids. The germline V gene has CDR1 SGHTA and CDR2 FQGNSA. Trimming pared 0 bases from V and 6 bases from J, leaving 7 bases between. CDR3 sequence (DNA): TGTGCCAGCAGCTTAGCGGTGCGGGATACGCAGTATTTT. It specifies CASSLAVRDTQYF.

The rearrangement links TRBV5-4 to TRBJ2-3; D not certain. The germline gives CDR1 SGHNT, CDR2 YYREEE (reference sequence). The germline V and J ends were trimmed by 4 bases and 4 bases, with 10 bases remaining between them. The CDR3 sequence is 13 residues long. CDR3 coding DNA: TGTGCCAGCAGCCCCCGGGCCGCAGATACGCAGTATTTT. Protein sequence: CASSPRAADTQYF.

Only a few counts were recorded for this clonotype. The V and J genes are TRBV10-3 and TRBJ1-1; possibly TRBD1 for D (5 bases). Trimming stripped 3 bases from V and 0 bases from J, with 11 bases between. Germline assignment: CDR1 ENHRY and CDR2 SYGVKD. This CDR3 region has 15 residues. CDR3 coding DNA: TGTGCCATCAGTGACCGGGACCCTTTGAACACTGAAGCTTTCTTT. Translating it yields CAISDRDPLNTEAFF.

The J gene is TRBJ1-1, the V gene TRBV12-3 or TRBV12-4; the D is unclear. Trimming left V 3 bases short and J 0 bases short, with 2 bases between. The CDR3 sequence is 12 residues long. DNA for the CDR3: TGTGCCAGCAGTTTTGTGAACACTGAAGCTTTCTTT. It codes for CASSFVNTEAFF.

A few counts support this clonotype. The chain carries TRBV5-6 and TRBJ2-5, with unresolved D. The germline gives CDR1 SGHDT, CDR2 YYEEEE. The ends were cut back, 3 bases at V and 0 bases at J, with 9 bases in the middle. This CDR3 spans 14 amino acids. The CDR3 here is CASSSARDQETQYF. The DNA of the CDR3 is TGTGCCAGCAGCTCCGCTAGGGACCAAGAGACCCAGTACTTC.

The chain uses TRBV7-9 and TRBJ2-2, with a possible D match to TRBD1 (5 bases). Between the trimmed V and J ends, which lost 5 bases and 2 bases, there was a span of 15 bases. This CDR3 has 16 residues. Germline CDR1 and CDR2: SEHNR and FQNEAQ (reference sequence). As DNA, the CDR3 is TGTGCCAGCAGCGACGACAGAGCGATCAACACCGGGGAGCTGTTTTTT. It encodes CASSDDRAINTGELFF.

This clonotype was counted between two and nine times. This rearrangement joins TRBV19 to TRBJ2-2; 8 positions match TRBD2. Germline trimming cut 11 bases from V and 3 bases from J; bases unmatched to any gene: 14. The CDR3 contains 16 residues. Germline assignment: CDR1 LNHDA and CDR2 SQIVND (reference sequence). The CDR3 DNA sequence: TGTGCCGTGTTACGTGCGGGGGGATTGGACACCGGGGAGCTGTTTTTT. Translating it yields CAVLRAGGLDTGELFF.

This clonotype was found a few times. The rearrangement joins TRBV19 to TRBJ2-3; D ambiguous. V was cut by 2 bases and J by 0 bases, with 3 bases left in between. Germline loops: CDR1 LNHDA, CDR2 SQIVND (reference sequence). There are 13 residues in the CDR3. CDR3 in DNA: TGTGCCAGTAGTATACCTAGCACAGATACGCAGTATTTT. Encoded protein: CASSIPSTDTQYF.

The V and J genes are TRBV12-3 or TRBV12-4 and TRBJ1-4, with D possibly being TRBD1 (5 bases). The ends were cut back, 1 base at V and 7 bases at J, with 13 bases in the middle. This CDR3 region has 15 residues. CDR3 sequence reads: CASSLGGLRREKLFF. The CDR3 DNA reads as TGTGCCAGCAGTTTAGGGGGCCTAAGGCGTGAAAAACTGTTTTTT.